These T cell receptor beta chains were read from a single sample in a study of ipilimumab plus nivolumab after autologous stem cell transplantation. Clones were read by immunoSEQ multiplex PCR, and TCRdb kept only the in-frame ones, dropping some. The table has some 17,000 clones, about three quarters seen once. The sequencing used PBMCs, collected in a trial of ipilimumab plus nivolumab as post-transplant consolidation. The source of these receptors is a male donor with diffuse large B-cell lymphoma. Both conserved end residues are part of each CDR3. A D gene is named only where the DNA matches it firmly. Only part of the rows carry a size: once, few, many, or a class if the clone is expanded.

j_call v_call clone_size d_call cdr3_aa cdr3_nt
TRBJ1-2 TRBV5-4 NA NA CASSPPYVDYGYTF TGTGCCAGCAGCCCCCCCTACGTGGACTATGGCTACACCTTC
TRBJ1-3 TRBV28 NA NA CASLSGGGNTIYF TGTGCCTCCTTATCGGGTGGGGGAAACACCATATATTTT
TRBJ2-5 TRBV18 many NA CASSPLVGETQYF TGTGCCAGCTCACCACTGGTAGGAGAGACCCAGTACTTC
TRBJ1-1 TRBV30 NA NA CAWSTRSVNTEAFF TGTGCCTGGAGTACCAGGTCCGTTAACACTGAAGCTTTCTTT
TRBJ1-2 TRBV9 NA TRBD1 CASSEDTDRGHGYTF TGTGCCAGCAGCGAAGATACCGACAGGGGCCATGGCTACACCTTC
TRBJ1-2 TRBV2 NA NA CASGAGDYYGYTF TGTGCATCAGGAGCCGGGGACTACTATGGCTACACCTTC
TRBJ2-7 TRBV9 NA NA CASSRDTASYEQYF TGTGCCAGCTCCCGGGACACTGCTTCCTACGAGCAGTACTTC
TRBJ1-3 TRBV30 NA NA CAWFNRAAGNTIYF TGTGCCTGGTTCAACAGGGCTGCTGGAAACACCATATATTTT
TRBJ2-1 TRBV9 NA TRBD2 CASSASHPGLASSEQFF TGTGCCAGCAGCGCCTCCCACCCGGGACTAGCTTCGTCTGAGCAGTTCTTC
TRBJ2-1 TRBV6-5 NA TRBD1 CASSRGQGNYNEQFF TGTGCCAGCAGCCGCGGACAGGGCAACTACAATGAGCAGTTCTTC
TRBJ1-6 TRBV6-4 NA NA CASSDRDNSPLHF TGTGCCAGCAGTGACAGGGATAATTCACCCCTCCACTTT
TRBJ1-1 TRBV6-6 NA NA CASSTKGDEAFF TGTGCCAGCAGTACAAAGGGAGATGAAGCTTTCTTT
TRBJ1-1 TRBV19 NA NA CASSTSPDRNTEAFF TGTGCCAGTAGTACCTCCCCAGACAGGAACACTGAAGCTTTCTTT
TRBJ1-4 TRBV4-2 NA NA CASSRGHEKLFF TGTGCCAGCAGCCGGGGGCATGAAAAACTGTTTTTT
TRBJ2-1 TRBV5-1 NA TRBD2 CASRKRLAVDEQFF TGCGCCAGCAGGAAACGACTAGCCGTGGATGAGCAGTTCTTC
TRBJ1-1 TRBV11-3 NA TRBD1 CASSLVSGGGTEAFF TGTGCCAGCAGCTTAGTATCAGGGGGCGGGACTGAAGCTTTCTTT
TRBJ1-2 TRBV7-9 NA TRBD1 CASSWTGAGWDGYTF TGTGCCAGCAGCTGGACAGGGGCAGGGTGGGACGGCTACACCTTC
TRBJ2-1 TRBV7-7 NA NA CASSYGTFNEQFF TGTGCTAGCAGCTACGGGACTTTCAATGAGCAGTTCTTC
TRBJ1-2 TRBV10-3 NA NA CAISEVPGGGYTF TGTGCCATCAGTGAGGTCCCTGGCGGGGGCTACACCTTC
TRBJ2-1 TRBV27 NA TRBD2 CASSLLPGLEHEQFF TGTGCCAGCAGTCTGTTACCGGGACTAGAACATGAGCAGTTCTTC
TRBJ1-2 TRBV30 NA NA CAWDRWPHGYTF TGTGCCTGGGACAGGTGGCCGCATGGCTACACCTTC
TRBJ1-2 TRBV9 NA NA CASSVTPGVDYGYTF TGTGCCAGCAGCGTAACTCCAGGGGTCGACTATGGCTACACCTTC
TRBJ2-7 TRBV4-1 NA NA CASSQGVGSIYEQYF TGCGCCAGCAGCCAGGGGGTTGGATCTATCTACGAGCAGTACTTC
TRBJ1-4 TRBV2 NA TRBD1 CASRTGVDEKLFF TGTGCCAGCCGGACAGGTGTTGATGAAAAACTGTTTTTT
TRBJ2-1 TRBV7-9 NA NA CASSFSGDLGFF TGTGCCAGCAGTTTCTCTGGGGACTTAGGTTTCTTC
TRBJ1-6 TRBV19 NA NA CASSIGGNSPLHF TGTGCCAGTAGTATAGGGGGGAATTCACCCCTCCACTTT
TRBJ2-6 TRBV7-3 once NA CASSLGNAGANVLTF TGTGCCAGCAGCTTAGGGAATGCTGGGGCCAACGTCCTGACTTTC
TRBJ2-2 TRBV10-3 NA TRBD2 CAIRLGSGTGELFF TGTGCCATCCGACTCGGTAGCGGGACCGGGGAGCTGTTTTTT
TRBJ2-2 TRBV10-3 NA TRBD2 CAISELAGMNTGELFF TGTGCCATCAGTGAATTAGCGGGGATGAACACCGGGGAGCTGTTTTTT
TRBJ1-3 TRBV2 few TRBD1 CASSEWQGAGNTIYF TGTGCCAGCAGTGAATGGCAGGGGGCCGGGAACACCATATATTTT
TRBJ1-3 TRBV7-6 NA NA CASSLAFGNTIYF TGTGCCAGCAGCTTAGCTTTCGGAAACACCATATATTTT
TRBJ1-5 TRBV2 NA TRBD1 CASSGAGGDQPQHF TGTGCCAGCAGTGGGGCAGGGGGCGACCAGCCCCAGCATTTT
TRBJ1-2 TRBV9 NA TRBD1 CASSVGGTGPSSYGYTF TGTGCCAGCAGCGTAGGAGGGACAGGGCCCTCATCCTATGGCTACACCTTC
TRBJ1-4 TRBV18 NA NA CASSRNRGGLDEKLFF TGTGCCAGCTCACGAAACCGGGGAGGATTAGATGAAAAACTGTTTTTT
TRBJ2-7 TRBV5-1 NA TRBD2 CASSVLAGTLYEQYF TGCGCCAGCAGCGTCTTAGCGGGAACGTTATACGAGCAGTACTTC
TRBJ2-2 TRBV7-3 NA NA CASSLGVSWQTLWNTGELFF TGTGCCAGCAGCTTAGGGGTTTCGTGGCAGACTCTTTGGAACACCGGGGAGCTGTTTTTT
TRBJ2-7 TRBV2 NA NA CASSEVNYEQYF TGTGCCAGCAGTGAAGTAAACTACGAGCAGTACTTC